The present entry profiles one T cell receptor (beta chain) with its context. This entry belongs to a study of blood T cell repertoires in COVID-19. Per the authors' pipeline: The authors estimated nucleated cell counts from reference gene primer amplification. The assay was immunoSEQ multiplex PCR, and TCRdb's table has in-frame clones only and misses some. V and J calls and clone size come straight from that table; D and trimming were deduced from the DNA. The table has under 80,000 clones, less than 90% seen once. The CDR3 extends over 15 amino acids. The V and J ends lost 0 bases and 3 bases respectively, with 7 bases between them. Germline CDR1 reads SGHRS; CDR2 reads YFSETQ.

This receptor was identified in an elderly man in a cohort sampled during active COVID-19. The sample consisted of peripheral blood. The rearrangement uses TRBV5-1 and TRBJ2-6, with a possible D match to TRBD1 (5 bases). The CDR3 nucleotides read TGCGCCAGCAGCTTGGGGGGCGATGGGGCCAACGTCCTGACTTTC. Its protein product is CASSLGGDGANVLTF.